A single sample gave rise to the 28 T cell receptor beta chains below, sequenced in a study of shared clonotypes between healthy human individuals. The method was immunoSEQ multiplex PCR; TCRdb's version includes in-frame clones alone and lacks a portion of them. The repertoire has about 670,000 clones, about two thirds of them found once; the top ten carry 1.8%. The sample comprised memory CD4+ T cells sorted from blood. Subset here: CD45RA-negative fraction. Source of these receptors: a woman younger than 45 in good health.

DNA of the CDR3: TGTGCCAGCAGTTTTTGGGACATAAAAATGAACACTGAAGCTTTCTTT. As protein: CASSFWDIKMNTEAFF. The genes are TRBV28 and TRBJ1-1; possibly TRBD1 for D (6 bases). CDR1 and CDR2 (germline): MDHEN, SYDVKM. The CDR3 is made up of 16 amino acids. Deletions cut 3 bases from V and 0 bases from J, with 14 bases between. The full variable domain, with the rest looked up from reference TRBV28 and TRBJ1-1, is DVKVTQSSRYLVKRTGEKVFLECVQDMDHENMFWYRQDPGLGLRLIYFSYDVKMKEKGDIPEGYSVSREKKERFSLILESASTNQTSMYLCASSFWDIKMNTEAFFGQGTRLTVV.

The chain links TRBV7-8 to TRBJ2-2, with D possibly matching TRBD2 (6 bases). Germline-derived CDR1 and CDR2 are SGHVS and FQNEAQ. V shed 2 bases and J shed 7 bases, with 11 bases lying between them. This CDR3 is built from 14 residues. The CDR3 bases are TGTGCCAGCAGCTTATCTCGGGGGATCGGGGAGCTGTTTTTT. Residues: CASSLSRGIGELFF.

This sequence joins TRBV30 and TRBJ2-3, with D unresolved. Trimming took 1 base from V and 3 from J, leaving 8 bases between them. The CDR3 is 13 amino acids. Germline loops: CDR1 GTSNPN, CDR2 SVGIG (reference sequence). The CDR3 loop reads CAWSELLTDTQYF. Written as DNA, the CDR3 is TGTGCCTGGAGTGAACTACTTACAGATACGCAGTATTTT.

This clone was counted ten times or more. At one end the junction does not follow the germline gene, possibly because of a read error. The V call is TRBV2, the J call TRBJ1-1, with D possibly being TRBD1 (5 bases). CDR1 and CDR2 from the germline V gene are SNHLY and FYNNEI. This CDR3 is 14 amino acids long. CDR3 residues: CASSEYVTGSNPYF. CDR3 sequence (DNA): TGTGCCAGCAGTGAATATGTAACAGGAAGTAATCCCTATTTC. The variable domain in full, with the rest retrieved from reference TRBV2 and TRBJ1-1, is EPEVTQTPSHQVTQMGQEVILRCVPISNHLYFYWYRQILGQKVEFLVSFYNNEISEKSEIFDDQFSVERPDGSNFTLKIRSTKLEDSAMYFCASSEYVTGSNPYFGQGTRLTVV.

This chain connects TRBV4-2 to TRBJ2-3; 7 nucleotides match TRBD1. Germline V CDR1 and CDR2: LGHNA, YNFKEQ. The V and J ends lost 0 bases and 0 bases, in that order; junction bases with no gene match: 9. CDR3 length: 18 amino acids. The CDR3 region is CASSQDLQGQTSTDTQYF. The CDR3 coding sequence is TGTGCCAGCAGCCAAGACCTACAGGGGCAAACTAGCACAGATACGCAGTATTTT.

V is TRBV5-1 and J is TRBJ1-4; a weak D match, TRBD1 (5 bases). V was trimmed by 0 bases and J by 8 bases, leaving 14 bases between them. CDR1 is SGHRS and CDR2 is YFSETQ in the germline V gene. The CDR3 loop spans 15 amino acids. This CDR3 reads CASSLAGLKGEKLFF. The CDR3 DNA reads as TGCGCCAGCAGCTTGGCGGGACTTAAGGGGGAAAAACTGTTTTTT. The whole variable domain, remainder taken from reference TRBV5-1 and TRBJ1-4, is KAGVTQTPRYLIKTRGQQVTLSCSPISGHRSVSWYQQTPGQGLQFLFEYFSETQRNKGNFPGRFSGRQFSNSRSEMNVSTLELGDSALYLCASSLAGLKGEKLFFGSGTQLSVL.

The chain employs TRBV19 and TRBJ1-1, with D perhaps matching TRBD1 (6 bases). The CDR3 length is 15 residues. V was clipped by 6 bases and J by 5 bases, with 19 bases between them. CDR1 and CDR2 from the germline V gene are LNHDA and SQIVND (reference sequence). Written as DNA, the CDR3 is TGTGCCAGTAGCATCCAGGGAGGGGGGAGGACTGAAGCTTTCTTT. Translated, it gives CASSIQGGGRTEAFF.

V is TRBV2 and J is TRBJ1-2, with a tentative D call TRBD1 (5 bases). Deletions cut 2 bases from V and 4 bases from J, with 8 bases between. The germline gives CDR1 SNHLY, CDR2 FYNNEI. This CDR3 is 13 amino acids long. CDR3 residues: CASSEQGRYGYTF. CDR3 DNA sequence: TGTGCCAGCAGTGAACAGGGCCGCTATGGCTACACCTTC.

The rearrangement uses TRBV2 and TRBJ2-3; D may be TRBD2 (5 bases). Trimming removed 6 bases at V and 5 bases at J, with 12 bases between. Germline V gives CDR1 SNHLY, CDR2 FYNNEI. The CDR3 is made up of 13 amino acids. Here the CDR3 DNA reads TGTGCCAGCAGGCGACTAAAGGGAGATACGCAGTATTTT. This sequence encodes CASRRLKGDTQYF.

V is TRBV5-1 and J is TRBJ2-3, with D tentatively TRBD2 (6 bases). Trimming shortened V by 5 bases and J by 3 bases, and 10 bases separated the two germline ends. The CDR3 is 13 amino acids. Per germline, CDR1 SGHRS and CDR2 YFSETQ. CDR3 residues: CASSRAGTDTQYF. Written as DNA, the CDR3 is TGCGCCAGCAGTCGGGCGGGAACAGATACGCAGTATTTT. The full variable domain, in which reference TRBV5-1 and TRBJ2-3 provide the parts outside the CDR3, is KAGVTQTPRYLIKTRGQQVTLSCSPISGHRSVSWYQQTPGQGLQFLFEYFSETQRNKGNFPGRFSGRQFSNSRSEMNVSTLELGDSALYLCASSRAGTDTQYFGPGTRLTVL.

This clone was picked up a small number of times. V gene TRBV5-1 combines with J gene TRBJ1-4, with a weak D call TRBD1 (6 bases). The V and J ends lost 2 bases and 7 bases respectively, with 15 bases between them. The germline CDR1 and CDR2 sequences are SGHRS and YFSETQ. CDR3 size: 15 residues. CDR3 DNA sequence: TGCGCCAGCAGCTTTCAGGGGAACGCCGTTGAAAAACTGTTTTTT. Translating it yields CASSFQGNAVEKLFF.

The chain recombines TRBV28 with TRBJ1-2; D may be TRBD1 (6 bases). This CDR3 contains 14 residues. The germline gives CDR1 MDHEN, CDR2 SYDVKM. V lost 7 bases and J 7 bases, leaving 19 bases between the germline ends. The CDR3 DNA reads as TGTGCCAGCACCATAGACAGGATCCCCAGTGGCTACACCTTC. Amino acid sequence: CASTIDRIPSGYTF.

This chain joins TRBV4-1 and TRBJ2-3, with 11 bases identical to TRBD2. This CDR3 is built from 16 residues. Germline CDR1 reads MGHRA; CDR2 reads YSYEKL. V gave up 3 bases and J gave up 3 bases; unmatched junction bases: 5. The CDR3 nucleotides read TGCGCCAGCAGCCAGGGGGGACTAGCGGATACAGATACGCAGTATTTT. It translates to CASSQGGLADTDTQYF.

This clone was detected only once. The chain employs TRBV6-1 and TRBJ1-4; no definite D call. V lost 2 bases and J lost 6, with 16 bases in between. The CDR3 length is 16 residues. Germline CDR1 MNHNS, CDR2 SASEGT. The DNA for the CDR3 is TGTGCCAGCAGTGAAAGTCGACGGGTGGTGGATGAAAAACTGTTTTTT. Translated, it gives CASSESRRVVDEKLFF.

The chain joins TRBV18 to TRBJ2-7; D gene unclear. Trimming cost V 6 bases and J 2 bases, with 14 bases left between them. CDR1 is KGHSH and CDR2 is LQKENI in the germline V gene. This CDR3 is built from 14 residues. The CDR3 spells CASSPRTSTYEQYF. CDR3 DNA: TGTGCCAGCTCCCCCCGGACCAGTACCTACGAGCAGTACTTC.

The V gene is TRBV13, the J gene TRBJ2-3; TRBD2 aligns across 13 bases. Germline-derived CDR1 and CDR2 are PRHDT and FYEKMQ (reference sequence). With 5 bases clipped from V and 4 bases from J, the junction kept 3 bases outside the gene matches. This CDR3 is 15 amino acids long. CDR3 region: CASSRLAGGPDTQYF. CDR3 sequence (DNA): TGTGCCAGCAGCAGACTAGCGGGAGGCCCAGATACGCAGTATTTT.

This clone showed up just a few times. The CDR3 is CASSADTGELFF. The CDR3 coding sequence is TGTGCCAGCAGTGCGGACACCGGGGAGCTGTTTTTT. The chain links TRBV6-1 to TRBJ2-2; D not resolved. Trimming removed 4 bases at V and 3 bases at J, with 3 bases between. Germline V lookup: CDR1 MNHNS, CDR2 SASEGT. The length of the CDR3 is 12 residues.

The rearrangement uses TRBV28 and TRBJ2-2; 10 bases line up with TRBD2. Germline CDR1 reads MDHEN; CDR2 reads SYDVKM. The junction had 14 bases not matched to a gene; V was cut back by 6 bases and J by 4 bases. The CDR3 runs to 18 residues. The CDR3 DNA sequence: TGTGCCAGCAGCCGGACTAGCGGTATTACCCTGGCCACCGGGGAGCTGTTTTTT. Encoded protein: CASSRTSGITLATGELFF. The whole variable domain, filled in from reference TRBV28 and TRBJ2-2, reads DVKVTQSSRYLVKRTGEKVFLECVQDMDHENMFWYRQDPGLGLRLIYFSYDVKMKEKGDIPEGYSVSREKKERFSLILESASTNQTSMYLCASSRTSGITLATGELFFGEGSRLTVL.

Worth noting for this clone: The sample has other DNA sequences that encode this CDR3 too. J is TRBJ2-1 and V is TRBV7-2, with 9 bases identical to TRBD2. V was clipped by 5 bases and J by 10 bases; unmatched bases: 9. Germline V gene data show CDR1 as SGHTA and CDR2 as FQGNSA. This CDR3 has 14 amino acids. DNA of the CDR3: TGTGCCAGCAGCCCCTGGCTAGCGGGAAACGAGCAGTTCTTC. This translates into CASSPWLAGNEQFF.

This chain connects TRBV7-8 to TRBJ2-7, with D possibly being TRBD1 (6 bases). The CDR3 runs to 17 residues. The V gene lost 1 base and the J gene lost 0 bases, with 16 bases spanning the gap. Germline V lookup: CDR1 SGHVS, CDR2 FQNEAQ. This CDR3 reads CASSLVVGTFSSYEQYF. The CDR3 nucleotides are TGTGCCAGCAGCTTAGTGGTCGGGACATTTTCCTCCTACGAGCAGTACTTC.

V is TRBV18 and J is TRBJ2-7, with 9 bases lining up with TRBD1. The CDR3 loop spans 14 amino acids. CDR1 is KGHSH and CDR2 is LQKENI in the germline V gene. The J segment lost 3 bases and the V segment lost 3 bases, leaving 3 bases of the junction unmatched. This chain's CDR3 is CASSPKTGGYEQYF. DNA of the CDR3: TGTGCCAGCTCACCCAAGACAGGGGGCTACGAGCAGTACTTC.

This clone was observed once. Written as DNA, the CDR3 is TGTGCCAGCAGGTCAGGGTTCTACACTGAAGCTTTCTTT. The encoded protein is CASRSGFYTEAFF. The chain couples TRBV28 to TRBJ1-1; possibly TRBD1 for D (5 bases). The CDR3 is made up of 13 amino acids. Trimming pared 6 bases from V and 3 bases from J, leaving 11 bases between. Germline V gene data show CDR1 as MDHEN and CDR2 as SYDVKM.

The chain is built from TRBV28 and TRBJ1-2; D remains unclear. Per the germline V gene, CDR1 is MDHEN and CDR2 is SYDVKM. Between the trimmed V and J ends, which lost 5 bases and 0 bases, there was a span of 10 bases. The CDR3 is 14 residues long. CDR3 region: CASSTQTTNYGYTF. CDR3 DNA sequence: TGTGCCAGCAGTACCCAAACAACTAACTATGGCTACACCTTC.

The V call is TRBV11-2, the J call TRBJ2-7; 8 nucleotides agree with TRBD1. Germline V lookup: CDR1 SGHAT, CDR2 FQNNGV. The CDR3 sequence is 15 residues long. J lost 0 bases, V lost 0 bases, and 1 base had no gene match. The CDR3 region has the DNA TGTGCCAGCAGCTTAGAACAGGGGGGCTCCTACGAGCAGTACTTC. It encodes CASSLEQGGSYEQYF.

This clone was picked up many times. The chain carries TRBV7-9 and TRBJ1-2; 7 nucleotides line up with TRBD1. The CDR3 has 13 residues. The junction had 2 bases not matched to a gene; V was cut back by 4 bases and J by 3 bases. Germline loops: CDR1 SEHNR, CDR2 FQNEAQ (reference sequence). CDR3 nucleotides: TGTGCCAGCAGCTCCGGACAGGACTATGGCTACACCTTC. It codes for CASSSGQDYGYTF.

The chain employs TRBV7-2 and TRBJ2-1, with a weak D call TRBD2 (6 bases). Per germline, CDR1 SGHTA and CDR2 FQGNSA. V dropped 2 bases and J dropped 1 base, with 15 bases sitting between them. The CDR3 extends over 17 amino acids. CDR3 sequence reads: CASSLWGGLASYNEQFF. For the CDR3, the DNA is TGTGCCAGCAGCTTATGGGGTGGTCTAGCGTCCTACAATGAGCAGTTCTTC.

This chain connects TRBV5-1 to TRBJ1-1; D might be TRBD1 (5 bases). The CDR3 spans 13 residues. V lost 1 base, J lost 6 bases, and 10 bases lay in between. The V gene's germline CDR1 is SGHRS and CDR2 YFSETQ. The CDR3, as DNA: TGCGCCAGCAGCTTGACGAGGGGTCCTGAAGCTTTCTTT. Amino acid sequence: CASSLTRGPEAFF.

Notes on this clone: Other DNA sequences in the sample encode the same CDR3. The V and J genes are TRBV5-1 and TRBJ2-3; D gene uncertain. This CDR3 comprises 13 residues. The V gene's germline CDR1 is SGHRS and CDR2 YFSETQ. Trimming stripped 2 bases from V and 3 bases from J, with 7 bases between. CDR3 loop: CASSFGQTDTQYF. CDR3 nucleotides: TGCGCCAGCAGCTTCGGTCAAACAGATACGCAGTATTTT.